This TCR beta chain is drawn from a study of shared clonotypes between healthy human individuals (dated by TCRdb to 2018 to 2020). At the level of the whole study: The cohort included a few men and a couple of women between 18 and 49 years of age. To estimate repertoire size and how much clonotype sharing occurs between individuals, the study deeply sequenced the blood TCR repertoires of five or six healthy adults. Libraries were prepared and TCR repertoires were sequenced by different laboratories using diverse techniques, in order to increase sequencing depth and limit assay-specific biases. For each donor, CD4 naive and CD4 memory were each given three plates, CD8 naive was given two plates, and CD8 memory was given one plate. Leukapheresis yielded between about 0.9 and 9.5 billion PBMCs per donor.

As concerns this clone: No cognate antigen has been identified for it. Base qualities were left out, and no much larger clone turns up one base away.

Using the deep immunoSEQ assay, multiplex PCR amplified TCR CDR3 regions from genomic DNA. Extracted genomic DNA from each cell subset was distributed evenly across all wells of several immunoSEQ 96-well plates, and each plate was treated as a replicate. For sorted subsets, approximately 200 ng of genomic DNA, equivalent to 25,000 to 35,000 T cell genomes, went into each replicate PCR. The purified libraries were quantified using a Qubit 3.0 fluorometer, sized with a Bioanalyzer 2100, and then quantified again using the KAPA Library Quantification kit. A separate single-read 150-cycle Illumina NextSeq 550 flow cell was used to sequence each immunoSEQ 96-well plate. The paper's processing steps were these. Because the immunoSEQ output included only junctional sequences and no quality scores, the filtering could not be the same as the filtering used for full-length reads. Sequences were annotated with PyIR, a Python wrapper for IgBLAST v1.9, using IMGT germline references to assign V/J genes and CDR3. Reads with weak V/J assignments (E-value above 1e-6), missing CDR3, stop codons, out-of-frame junctions, or ambiguous translated residues were removed. V3J clonotypes were defined as sequences sharing an identical inferred V gene, J gene, and CDR3 amino acid sequence. The percentage overlap between two repertoires was calculated by dividing the number of shared unique clonotypes by the size of the smaller repertoire. Three approaches were used to assess repertoire richness: RTK rarefaction, the Chao1 estimator, and Recon v2.1 estimates of unobserved clonotypes. For all TCRbeta clonotypes obtained by the gDNA method from a few donors, generation probabilities were computed with OLGA. The immuneACCESS repertoire file appears here via TCRdb, limited to in-frame rearrangements. These files lack a portion of the clones; in checked studies, under half of the deficit traces to unresolved V genes, and the cause of the others is not known. V and J calls and clone size are given by that table; D and trimming were obtained from the DNA. This sample gives roughly 1,100,000 clones in total; around 74% of them show up just once. Around 1.5% of the sample rests with the top ten.

Donors were healthy HIV-negative adults with no recently reported acute infections or vaccinations. Only Caucasian adults living in Nashville, Tennessee, USA were represented among the donors. Magnetic negative selection was used to enrich CD4+ T cells, after which naive cells were positively selected on CD45RA and the negative fraction became the memory subset. Blood was collected by leukapheresis, and PBMCs were isolated by Ficoll-Histopaque density gradient centrifugation and then cryopreserved in liquid nitrogen vapor phase. Purity and quantity of every magnetically sorted T cell population were checked by analytical flow cytometry. Genomic DNA was isolated from each sorted fraction and quantified by UV absorbance on a Nanodrop 2000c. From the cysteine through the phenylalanine, the CDR3 covers 15 amino acids. The read is trimmed to its CDR3 DNA, 45 bases read in frame from base 1. The V end loses 6 bases and the J end loses 3 bases, and a stretch of 18 bases separates them. From a lookup of the germline V gene, CDR1 and CDR2 are MGHRA and YSYEKL.

The paper as a whole reports these results and caveats: Pairwise subsampling led to the expectation that sequencing depth would affect the degree of clonotype sharing among donors. When a handful of donors were compared, the shared fraction of clonotypes was about 5.5% for naive CD4, roughly 3.3% for naive CD8, 2.3% for memory CD4, and about 0.36% for memory CD8. The small number of donors limited the genetic and exposure-history diversity represented. Only blood was sampled, and tissue TCR repertoires likely differ from those in blood. Naive subsets generally had larger estimated clonotype richness than memory subsets did. Higher generation probabilities were observed for clonotypes shared by all four sorted-subset donors than for non-shared clonotypes. Incomplete sequencing was indicated by rarefaction of sorted-subset datasets, despite the large sequencing depth.

The sample was memory CD4+ T cells sorted from blood. The cell subset or site label here, explained by the study, means: CD45RA-negative fraction. This TCR came from a man aged 18-30 years in good health. The chain links TRBV4-1 with TRBJ2-7; matching of 5 bases hints at TRBD2 as the D gene. The sequence in DNA is TGCGCCAGCAGTCAACAAGCCGGGAACCTCTACGAGCAGTACTTC. This yields the protein CASSQQAGNLYEQYF.